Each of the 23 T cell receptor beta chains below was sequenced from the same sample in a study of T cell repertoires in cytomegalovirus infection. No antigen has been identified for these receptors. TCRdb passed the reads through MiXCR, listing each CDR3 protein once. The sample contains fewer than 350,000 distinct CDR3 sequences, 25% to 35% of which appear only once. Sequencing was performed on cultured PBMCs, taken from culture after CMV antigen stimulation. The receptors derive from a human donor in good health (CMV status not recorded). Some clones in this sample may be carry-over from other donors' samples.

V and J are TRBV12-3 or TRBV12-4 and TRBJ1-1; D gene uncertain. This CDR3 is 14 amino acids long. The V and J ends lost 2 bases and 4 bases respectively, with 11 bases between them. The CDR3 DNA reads TGTGCCAGCAGTTTACACAAAGGGAGCACTGAAGCTTTCTTT. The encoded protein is CASSLHKGSTEAFF.

CDR3 coding DNA: TGTGCCAGCAGTCCCGACGGGAGGGGGAACACTGAAGCTTTCTTT. Encoded protein: CASSPDGRGNTEAFF. The chain has TRBV6-5 and TRBJ1-1, with a weak D call TRBD1 (5 bases). V dropped 5 bases and J dropped 1 base, with 14 bases sitting between them. The CDR3 is 15 residues long. Germline assignment: CDR1 MNHEY and CDR2 SVGAGI.

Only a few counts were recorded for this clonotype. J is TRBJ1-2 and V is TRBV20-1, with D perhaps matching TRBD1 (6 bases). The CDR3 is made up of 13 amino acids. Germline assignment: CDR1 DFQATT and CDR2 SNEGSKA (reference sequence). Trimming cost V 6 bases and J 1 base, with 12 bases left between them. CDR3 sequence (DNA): TGCAGTGCCCCCAGGGGTAGTAACTATGGCTACACCTTC. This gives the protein CSAPRGSNYGYTF.

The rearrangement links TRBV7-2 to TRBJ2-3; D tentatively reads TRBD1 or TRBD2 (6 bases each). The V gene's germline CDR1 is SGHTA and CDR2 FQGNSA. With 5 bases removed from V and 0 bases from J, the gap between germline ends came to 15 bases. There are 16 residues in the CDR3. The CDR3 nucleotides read TGTGCCAGCAGCCCCGGGGGCGGGGCGAGCACAGATACGCAGTATTTT. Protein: CASSPGGGASTDTQYF.

The CDR3 coding sequence is TGCAGTGCTTCCGGGACAGGGGGTATAGGAAAACTGTTTTTT. It codes for CSASGTGGIGKLFF. The J gene is TRBJ1-4, the V gene TRBV20-1, with 11 bases fitting TRBD1. This CDR3 is 14 amino acids long. The J segment lost 10 bases and the V segment lost 5 bases, leaving 9 bases of the junction unmatched. The germline gives CDR1 DFQATT, CDR2 SNEGSKA (reference sequence).

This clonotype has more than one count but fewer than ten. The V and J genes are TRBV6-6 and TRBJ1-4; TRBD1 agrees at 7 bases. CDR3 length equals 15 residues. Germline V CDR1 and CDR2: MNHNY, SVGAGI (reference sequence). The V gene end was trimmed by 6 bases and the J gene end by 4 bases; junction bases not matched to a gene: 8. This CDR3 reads CASSLGTANNEKLFF. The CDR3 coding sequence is TGTGCCAGCAGCCTAGGGACAGCCAATAATGAAAAACTGTTTTTT.

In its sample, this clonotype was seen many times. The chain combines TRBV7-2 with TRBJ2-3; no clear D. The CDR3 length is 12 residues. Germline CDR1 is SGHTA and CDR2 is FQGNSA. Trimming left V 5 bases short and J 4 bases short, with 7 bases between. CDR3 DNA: TGTGCCAGCAGCCCCTCCCCAGATACGCAGTATTTT. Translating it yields CASSPSPDTQYF.

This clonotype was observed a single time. The CDR3 loop is CASSYSWQIISGANVLTF. In DNA, the CDR3 is TGTGCCAGCAGTTACTCGTGGCAGATCATCTCTGGGGCCAACGTCCTGACTTTC. J is TRBJ2-6 and V is TRBV6-5; D gene ambiguous. The germline CDR1 and CDR2 sequences are MNHEY and SVGAGI. The length of the CDR3 is 18 residues. The V end lost 0 bases, the J end lost 0 bases, and 12 bases lay between the germline ends.

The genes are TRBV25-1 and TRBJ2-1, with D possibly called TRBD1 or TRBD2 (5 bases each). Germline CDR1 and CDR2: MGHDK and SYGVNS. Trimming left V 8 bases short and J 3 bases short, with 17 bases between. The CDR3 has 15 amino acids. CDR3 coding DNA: TGTGCCAGCCCCGCCCGCCGAGGGGACTACAATGAGCAGTTCTTC. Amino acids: CASPARRGDYNEQFF.

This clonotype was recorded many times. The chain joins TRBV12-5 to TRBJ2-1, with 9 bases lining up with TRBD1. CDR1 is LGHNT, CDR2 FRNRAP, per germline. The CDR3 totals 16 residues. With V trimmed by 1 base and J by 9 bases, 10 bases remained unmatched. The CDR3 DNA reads TGTGCTAGTGGTTTGGGTAGGGGACAGGGTTCAAGTGAGCAGTTCTTC. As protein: CASGLGRGQGSSEQFF.

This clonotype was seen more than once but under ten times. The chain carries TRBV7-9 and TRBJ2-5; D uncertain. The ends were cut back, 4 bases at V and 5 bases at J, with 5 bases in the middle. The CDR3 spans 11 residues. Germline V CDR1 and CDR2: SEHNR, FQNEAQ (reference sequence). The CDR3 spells CASSSWETQYF. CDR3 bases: TGTGCCAGCAGCTCTTGGGAGACCCAGTACTTC.

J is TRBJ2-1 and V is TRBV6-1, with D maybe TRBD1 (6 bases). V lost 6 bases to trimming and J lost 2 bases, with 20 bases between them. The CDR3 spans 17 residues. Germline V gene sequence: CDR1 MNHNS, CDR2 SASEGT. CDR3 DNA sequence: TGTGCCAGCAGAGATCTCCTAGGGGGAGTTGCCTACAATGAGCAGTTCTTC. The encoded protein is CASRDLLGGVAYNEQFF.

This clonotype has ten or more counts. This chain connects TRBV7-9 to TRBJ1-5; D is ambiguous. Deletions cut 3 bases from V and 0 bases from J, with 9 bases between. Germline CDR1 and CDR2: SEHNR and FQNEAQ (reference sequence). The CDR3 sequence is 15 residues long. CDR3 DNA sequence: TGTGCCAGCAGCTTCTCCGGGTATAGCAATCAGCCCCAGCATTTT. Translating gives CASSFSGYSNQPQHF.

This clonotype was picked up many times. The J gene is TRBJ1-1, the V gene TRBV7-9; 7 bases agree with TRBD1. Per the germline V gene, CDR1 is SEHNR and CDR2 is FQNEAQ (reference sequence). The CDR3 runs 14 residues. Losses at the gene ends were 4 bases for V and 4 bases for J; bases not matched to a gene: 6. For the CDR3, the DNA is TGTGCCAGCAGCTCGTACAGGGGAGGCACTGAAGCTTTCTTT. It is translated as CASSSYRGGTEAFF.

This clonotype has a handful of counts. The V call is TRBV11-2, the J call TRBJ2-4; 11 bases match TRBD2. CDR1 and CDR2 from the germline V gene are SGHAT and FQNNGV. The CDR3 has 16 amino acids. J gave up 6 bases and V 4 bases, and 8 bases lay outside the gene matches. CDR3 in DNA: TGTGCCAGCAGCTCGGGACTAGCGGTACAGGGAAACATTCAGTACTTC. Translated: CASSSGLAVQGNIQYF.

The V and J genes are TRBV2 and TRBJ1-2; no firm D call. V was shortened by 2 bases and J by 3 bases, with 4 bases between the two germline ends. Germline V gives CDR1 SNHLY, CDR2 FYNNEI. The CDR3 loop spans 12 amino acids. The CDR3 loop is CASSETYYGYTF. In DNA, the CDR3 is TGTGCCAGCAGTGAAACGTACTATGGCTACACCTTC.

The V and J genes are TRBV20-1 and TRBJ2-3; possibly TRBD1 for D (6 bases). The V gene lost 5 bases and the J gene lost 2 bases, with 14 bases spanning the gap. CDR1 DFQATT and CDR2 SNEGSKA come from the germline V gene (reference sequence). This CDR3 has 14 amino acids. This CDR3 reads CSAGTRGPTDTQYF. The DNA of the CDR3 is TGCAGTGCTGGAACCAGGGGTCCCACAGATACGCAGTATTTT.

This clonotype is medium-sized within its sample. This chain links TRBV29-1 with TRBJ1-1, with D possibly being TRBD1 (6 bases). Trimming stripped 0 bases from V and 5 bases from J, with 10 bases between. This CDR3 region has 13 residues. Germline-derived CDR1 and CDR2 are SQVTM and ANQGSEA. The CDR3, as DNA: TGCAGCGTTGAAGAGGGGGCTTTAACTGAAGCTTTCTTT. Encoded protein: CSVEEGALTEAFF.

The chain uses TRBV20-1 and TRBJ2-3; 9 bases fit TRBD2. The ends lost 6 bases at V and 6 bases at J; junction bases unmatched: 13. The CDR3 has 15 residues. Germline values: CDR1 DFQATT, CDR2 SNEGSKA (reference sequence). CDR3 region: CSARLAGVGTDTQYF. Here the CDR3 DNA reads TGCAGTGCCAGATTAGCGGGAGTAGGGACGGATACGCAGTATTTT.

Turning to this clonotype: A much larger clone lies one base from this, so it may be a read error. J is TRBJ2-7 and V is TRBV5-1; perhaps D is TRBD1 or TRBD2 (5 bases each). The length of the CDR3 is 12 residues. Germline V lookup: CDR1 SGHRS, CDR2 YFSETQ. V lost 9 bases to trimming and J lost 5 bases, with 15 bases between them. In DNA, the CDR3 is TGCGCCAACAAAAGGGGTAGCGACGAGCAGTACTTC. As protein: CANKRGSDEQYF.

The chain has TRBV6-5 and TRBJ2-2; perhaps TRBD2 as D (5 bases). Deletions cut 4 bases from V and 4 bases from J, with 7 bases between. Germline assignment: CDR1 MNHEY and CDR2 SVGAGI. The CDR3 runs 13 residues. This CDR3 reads CASSFAGTGELFF. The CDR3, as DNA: TGTGCCAGCAGTTTCGCGGGCACCGGGGAGCTGTTTTTT.

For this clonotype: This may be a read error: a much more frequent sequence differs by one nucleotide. The CDR3 coding sequence is TGTGCCAGCAGCTTAGATGGGGTCCGGAACACCGGGGAGCTGTCTTTT. Amino acid sequence: CASSLDGVRNTGELSF. V is TRBV7-9 and J is TRBJ2-2; maybe TRBD2 (5 bases). From germline, CDR1 is SEHNR and CDR2 FQNEAQ (reference sequence). The CDR3 extends over 16 amino acids.

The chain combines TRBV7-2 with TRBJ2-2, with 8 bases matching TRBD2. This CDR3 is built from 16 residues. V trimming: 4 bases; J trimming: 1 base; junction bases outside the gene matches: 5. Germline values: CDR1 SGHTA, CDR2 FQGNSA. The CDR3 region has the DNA TGTGCCAGCAGCTCTACTGGGACTAGGAACACCGGGGAGCTGTTTTTT. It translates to CASSSTGTRNTGELFF.